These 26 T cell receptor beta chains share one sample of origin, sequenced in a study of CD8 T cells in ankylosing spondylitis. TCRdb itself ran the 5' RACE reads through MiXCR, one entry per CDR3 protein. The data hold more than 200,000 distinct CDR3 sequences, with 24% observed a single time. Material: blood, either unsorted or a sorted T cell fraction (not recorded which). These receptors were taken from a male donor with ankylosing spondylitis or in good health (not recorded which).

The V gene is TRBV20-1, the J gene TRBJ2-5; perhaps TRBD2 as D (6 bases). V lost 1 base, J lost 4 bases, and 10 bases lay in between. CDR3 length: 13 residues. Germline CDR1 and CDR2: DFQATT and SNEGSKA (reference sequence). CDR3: CSARVDYGETQYF. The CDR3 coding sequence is TGCAGTGCTAGAGTGGACTACGGAGAGACCCAGTACTTC.

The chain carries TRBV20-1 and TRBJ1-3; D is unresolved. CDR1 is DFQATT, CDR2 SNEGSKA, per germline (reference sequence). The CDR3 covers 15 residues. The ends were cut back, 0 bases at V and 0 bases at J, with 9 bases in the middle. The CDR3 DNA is TGCAGTGCTAGAGATCTCGGATTCTCTGGAAACACCATATATTTT. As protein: CSARDLGFSGNTIYF.

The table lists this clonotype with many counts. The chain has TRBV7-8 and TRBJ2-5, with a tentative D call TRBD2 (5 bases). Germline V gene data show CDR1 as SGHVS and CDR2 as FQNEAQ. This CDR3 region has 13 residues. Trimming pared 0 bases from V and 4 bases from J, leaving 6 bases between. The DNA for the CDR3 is TGTGCCAGCAGCTTAGCGGGGAGAGAGACCCAGTACTTC. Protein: CASSLAGRETQYF.

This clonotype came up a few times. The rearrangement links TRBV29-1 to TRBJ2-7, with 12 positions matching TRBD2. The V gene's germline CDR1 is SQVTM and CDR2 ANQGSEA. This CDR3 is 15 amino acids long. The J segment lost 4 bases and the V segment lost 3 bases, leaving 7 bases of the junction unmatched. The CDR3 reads CSVDLAGGLSYEQYF. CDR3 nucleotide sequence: TGCAGCGTTGACCTAGCGGGGGGGCTTTCATACGAGCAGTACTTC.

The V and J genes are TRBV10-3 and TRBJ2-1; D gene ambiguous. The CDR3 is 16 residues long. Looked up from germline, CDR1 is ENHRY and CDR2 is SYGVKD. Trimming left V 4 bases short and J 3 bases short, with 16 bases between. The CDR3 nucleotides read TGTGCCATCAGTGTTTCTGCTGACTCTGACTACAATGAGCAGTTCTTC. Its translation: CAISVSADSDYNEQFF.

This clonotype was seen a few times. The DNA of the CDR3 is TGTGCCAGCAGTCCCCCAGGGCTACGTGAGCAGTACTTC. Amino acid sequence: CASSPPGLREQYF. V gene TRBV6-6 combines with J gene TRBJ2-7; D possibly corresponds to TRBD1 (5 bases). Germline-derived CDR1 and CDR2 are MNHNY and SVGAGI (reference sequence). Trimming shortened V by 5 bases and J by 7 bases, and 15 bases separated the two germline ends. This CDR3 spans 13 amino acids.

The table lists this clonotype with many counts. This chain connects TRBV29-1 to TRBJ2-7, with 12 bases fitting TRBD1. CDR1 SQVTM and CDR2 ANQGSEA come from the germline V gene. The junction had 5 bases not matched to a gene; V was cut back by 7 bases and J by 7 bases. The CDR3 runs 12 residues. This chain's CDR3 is CSGGDRGHEQYF. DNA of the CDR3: TGCAGCGGGGGGGACAGGGGGCATGAGCAGTACTTC.

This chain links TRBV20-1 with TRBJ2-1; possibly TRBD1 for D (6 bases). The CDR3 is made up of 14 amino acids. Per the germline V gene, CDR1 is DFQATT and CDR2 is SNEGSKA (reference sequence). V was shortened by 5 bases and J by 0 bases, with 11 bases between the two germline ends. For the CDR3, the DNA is TGCAGTGCTTCCGACAGGAGCTCCTACAATGAGCAGTTCTTC. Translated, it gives CSASDRSSYNEQFF.

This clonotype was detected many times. The CDR3 DNA sequence: TGCGCCAGCAGCCAAGCGCATAGCGAGACCCAGTACTTC. Protein: CASSQAHSETQYF. The J gene is TRBJ2-5, the V gene TRBV4-1; D gene ambiguous. Germline lookup yields CDR1 MGHRA and CDR2 YSYEKL. V lost 1 base, J lost 5 bases, and 8 bases lay in between. This CDR3 has 13 amino acids.

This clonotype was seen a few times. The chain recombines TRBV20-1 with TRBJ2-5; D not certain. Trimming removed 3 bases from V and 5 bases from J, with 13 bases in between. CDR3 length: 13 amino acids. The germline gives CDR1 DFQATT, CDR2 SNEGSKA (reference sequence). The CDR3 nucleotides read TGCAGTGCTAGCGATTCCCCCGGCGAGACCCAGTACTTC. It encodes CSASDSPGETQYF.

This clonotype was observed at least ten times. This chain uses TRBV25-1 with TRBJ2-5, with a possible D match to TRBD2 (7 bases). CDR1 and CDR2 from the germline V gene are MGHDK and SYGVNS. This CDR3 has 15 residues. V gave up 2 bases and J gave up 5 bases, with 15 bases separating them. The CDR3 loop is CASSEGRGGRETQYF. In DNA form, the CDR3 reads TGTGCCAGCAGTGAAGGAAGGGGGGGCCGGGAGACCCAGTACTTC.

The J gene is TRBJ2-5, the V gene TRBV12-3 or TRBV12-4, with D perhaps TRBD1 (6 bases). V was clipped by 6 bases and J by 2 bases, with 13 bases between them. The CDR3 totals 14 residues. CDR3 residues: CASRTSDRQETQYF. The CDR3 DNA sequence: TGTGCCAGCAGGACTTCGGACAGACAAGAGACCCAGTACTTC.

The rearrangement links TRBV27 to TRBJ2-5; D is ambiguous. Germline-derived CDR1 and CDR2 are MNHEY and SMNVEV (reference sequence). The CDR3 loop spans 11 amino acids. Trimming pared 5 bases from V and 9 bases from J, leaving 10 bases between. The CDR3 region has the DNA TGTGCCAGCAGTGACCGACACGCCCAGTACTTC. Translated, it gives CASSDRHAQYF.

The CDR3 DNA reads as TGTGCCAGCAGCCAGGGGTGGCAGGGGGATACGCAGTATTTT. Translating it yields CASSQGWQGDTQYF. The chain is built from TRBV11-3 and TRBJ2-3, with a weak D call TRBD1 (6 bases). V lost 5 bases and J lost 6, with 15 bases in between. This CDR3 has 14 amino acids. Germline V gives CDR1 SGHNT, CDR2 YENEEA.

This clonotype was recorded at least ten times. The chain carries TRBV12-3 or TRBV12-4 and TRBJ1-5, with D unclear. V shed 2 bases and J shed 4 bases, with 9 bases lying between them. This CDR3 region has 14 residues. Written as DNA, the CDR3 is TGTGCCAGCAGTTTATGGGGTGGGAATCAGCCCCAGCATTTT. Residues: CASSLWGGNQPQHF.

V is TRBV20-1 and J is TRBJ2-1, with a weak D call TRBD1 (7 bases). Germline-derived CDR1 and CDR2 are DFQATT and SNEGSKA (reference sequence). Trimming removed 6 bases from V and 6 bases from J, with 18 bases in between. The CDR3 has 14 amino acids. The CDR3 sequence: CSANQGQGGNEQFF. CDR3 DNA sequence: TGCAGTGCAAATCAGGGTCAGGGGGGCAATGAGCAGTTCTTC.

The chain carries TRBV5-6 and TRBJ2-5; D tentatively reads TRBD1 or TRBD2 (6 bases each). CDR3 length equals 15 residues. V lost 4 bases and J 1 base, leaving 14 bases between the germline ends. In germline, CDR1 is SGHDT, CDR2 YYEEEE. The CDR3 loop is CASSIPGATQETQYF. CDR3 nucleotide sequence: TGTGCCAGCAGCATCCCGGGGGCGACCCAAGAGACCCAGTACTTC.

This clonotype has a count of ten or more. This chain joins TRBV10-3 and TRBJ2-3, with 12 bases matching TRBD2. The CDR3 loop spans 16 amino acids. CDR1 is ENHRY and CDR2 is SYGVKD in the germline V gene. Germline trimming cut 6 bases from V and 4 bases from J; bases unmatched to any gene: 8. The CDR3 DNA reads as TGTGCCATCAGATTTCTAGCGGGGGGGCTCCCAGATACGCAGTATTTT. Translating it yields CAIRFLAGGLPDTQYF.

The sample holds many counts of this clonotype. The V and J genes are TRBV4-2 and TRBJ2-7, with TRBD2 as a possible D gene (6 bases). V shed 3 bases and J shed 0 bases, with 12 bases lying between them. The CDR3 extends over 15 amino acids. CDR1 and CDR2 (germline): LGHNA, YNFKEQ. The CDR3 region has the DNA TGTGCCAGCAGCCAGGGAGGCACCAACTCCTACGAGCAGTACTTC. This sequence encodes CASSQGGTNSYEQYF.

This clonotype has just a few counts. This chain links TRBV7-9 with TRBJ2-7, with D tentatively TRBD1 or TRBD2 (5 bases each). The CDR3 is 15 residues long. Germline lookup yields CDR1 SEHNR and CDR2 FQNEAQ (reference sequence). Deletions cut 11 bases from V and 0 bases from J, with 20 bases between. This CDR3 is CASRPGRDPSYEQYF. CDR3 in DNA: TGTGCCTCCCGTCCGGGGCGAGATCCCTCCTACGAGCAGTACTTC.

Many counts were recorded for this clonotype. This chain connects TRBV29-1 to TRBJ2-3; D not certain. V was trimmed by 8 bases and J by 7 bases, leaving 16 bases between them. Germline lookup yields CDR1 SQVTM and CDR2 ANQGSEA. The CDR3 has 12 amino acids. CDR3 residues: CSSSPPGHTQYF. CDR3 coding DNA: TGCAGCTCTAGTCCTCCCGGGCATACGCAGTATTTT.

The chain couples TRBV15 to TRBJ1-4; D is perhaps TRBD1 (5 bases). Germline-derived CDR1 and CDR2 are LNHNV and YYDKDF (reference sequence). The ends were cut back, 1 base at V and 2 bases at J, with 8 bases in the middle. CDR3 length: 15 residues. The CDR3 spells CATSRADSTNEKLFF. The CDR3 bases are TGTGCCACCAGCAGAGCCGACAGTACTAATGAAAAACTGTTTTTT. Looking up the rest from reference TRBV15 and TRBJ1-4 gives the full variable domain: DAMVIQNPRYQVTQFGKPVTLSCSQTLNHNVMYWYQQKSSQAPKLLFHYYDKDFNNEADTPDNFQSRRPNTSFCFLDIRSPGLGDTAMYLCATSRADSTNEKLFFGSGTQLSVL.

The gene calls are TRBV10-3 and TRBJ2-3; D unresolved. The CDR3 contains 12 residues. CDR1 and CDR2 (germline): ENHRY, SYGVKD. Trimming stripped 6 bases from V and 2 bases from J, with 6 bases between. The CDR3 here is CAISGSTDTQYF. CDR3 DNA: TGTGCCATCAGCGGGTCCACAGATACGCAGTATTTT.

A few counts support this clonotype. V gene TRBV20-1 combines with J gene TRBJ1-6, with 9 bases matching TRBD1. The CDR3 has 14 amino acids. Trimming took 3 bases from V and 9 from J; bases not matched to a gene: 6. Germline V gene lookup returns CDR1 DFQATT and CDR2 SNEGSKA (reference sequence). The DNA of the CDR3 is TGCAGTGCTAGGGGGGACAGGGCAAGTTCACCCCTCCACTTT. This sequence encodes CSARGDRASSPLHF.

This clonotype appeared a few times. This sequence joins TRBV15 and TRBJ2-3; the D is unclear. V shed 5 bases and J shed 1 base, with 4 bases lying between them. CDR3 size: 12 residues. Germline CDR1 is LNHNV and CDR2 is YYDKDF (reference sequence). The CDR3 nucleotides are TGTGCCACCAGCCGACGCACAGATACGCAGTATTTT. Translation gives CATSRRTDTQYF.

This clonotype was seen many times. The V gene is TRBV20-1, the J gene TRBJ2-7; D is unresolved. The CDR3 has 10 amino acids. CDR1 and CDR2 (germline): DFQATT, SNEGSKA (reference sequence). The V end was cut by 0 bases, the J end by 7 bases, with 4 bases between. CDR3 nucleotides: TGCAGTGCTAGAGACGGGGAGCAGTACTTC. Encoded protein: CSARDGEQYF.